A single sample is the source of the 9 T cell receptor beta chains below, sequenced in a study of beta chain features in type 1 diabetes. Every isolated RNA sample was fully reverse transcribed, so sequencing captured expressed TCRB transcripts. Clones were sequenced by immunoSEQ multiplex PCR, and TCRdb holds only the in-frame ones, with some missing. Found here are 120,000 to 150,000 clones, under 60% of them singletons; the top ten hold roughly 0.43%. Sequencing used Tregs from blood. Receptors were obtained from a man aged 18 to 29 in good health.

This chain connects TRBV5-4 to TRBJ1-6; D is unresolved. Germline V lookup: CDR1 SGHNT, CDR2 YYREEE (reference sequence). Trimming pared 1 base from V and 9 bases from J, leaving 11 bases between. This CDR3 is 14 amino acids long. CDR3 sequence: CASSLFGFPSPLHF. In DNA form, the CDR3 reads TGTGCCAGCAGCTTGTTCGGGTTCCCTTCACCCCTCCACTTT.

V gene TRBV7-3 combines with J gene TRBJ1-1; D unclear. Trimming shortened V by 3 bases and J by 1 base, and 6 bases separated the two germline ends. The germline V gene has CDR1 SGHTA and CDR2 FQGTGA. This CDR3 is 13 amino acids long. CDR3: CASSFLSNTEAFF. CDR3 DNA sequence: TGTGCCAGCAGCTTCCTATCGAACACTGAAGCTTTCTTT.

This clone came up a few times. CDR3 amino acids: CASSRAGAIFTEAFF. Here the CDR3 DNA reads TGTGCCAGCTCACGGGCAGGGGCCATATTCACTGAAGCTTTCTTT. The chain combines TRBV18 with TRBJ1-1; tentative D call: TRBD1 (6 bases). Trimming took off 4 bases at V and 4 bases at J, with 16 bases between the two ends. The CDR3 contains 15 residues. CDR1 and CDR2 from the germline V gene are KGHSH and LQKENI.

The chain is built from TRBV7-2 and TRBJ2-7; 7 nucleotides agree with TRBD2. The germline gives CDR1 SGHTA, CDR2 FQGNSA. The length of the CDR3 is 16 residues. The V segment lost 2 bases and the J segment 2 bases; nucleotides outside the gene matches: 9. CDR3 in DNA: TGTGCCAGCAGCTTACGTGGTCTAGCGGCCACCTACGAGCAGTACTTC. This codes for CASSLRGLAATYEQYF.

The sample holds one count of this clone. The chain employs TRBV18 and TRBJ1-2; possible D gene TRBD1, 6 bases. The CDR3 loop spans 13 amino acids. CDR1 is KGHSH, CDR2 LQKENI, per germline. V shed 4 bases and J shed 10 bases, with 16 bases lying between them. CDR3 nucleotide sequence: TGTGCCAGCTCACAGGCAGGGGAGAAGGACTACACCTTC. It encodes CASSQAGEKDYTF.

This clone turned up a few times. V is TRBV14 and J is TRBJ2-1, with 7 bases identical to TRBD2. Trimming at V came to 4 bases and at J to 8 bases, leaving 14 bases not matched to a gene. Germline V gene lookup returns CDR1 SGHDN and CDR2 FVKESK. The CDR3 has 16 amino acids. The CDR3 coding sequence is TGTGCCAGCAGCCTCCCCGACAATAGCGGGCGCTATGAGCAGTTCTTC. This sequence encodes CASSLPDNSGRYEQFF. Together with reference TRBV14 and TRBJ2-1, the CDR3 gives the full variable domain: EAGVTQFPSHSVIEKGQTVTLRCDPISGHDNLYWYRRVMGKEIKFLLHFVKESKQDESGMPNNRFLAERTGGTYSTLKVQPAELEDSGVYFCASSLPDNSGRYEQFFGPGTRLTVL.

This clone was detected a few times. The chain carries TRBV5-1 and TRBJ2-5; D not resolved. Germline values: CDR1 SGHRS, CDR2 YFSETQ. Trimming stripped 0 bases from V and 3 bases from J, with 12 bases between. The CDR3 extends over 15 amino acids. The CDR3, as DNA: TGCGCCAGCAGCTTGGACCGCTCCCAGGAAGAGACCCAGTACTTC. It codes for CASSLDRSQEETQYF. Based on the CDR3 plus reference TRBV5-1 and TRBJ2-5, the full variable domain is KAGVTQTPRYLIKTRGQQVTLSCSPISGHRSVSWYQQTPGQGLQFLFEYFSETQRNKGNFPGRFSGRQFSNSRSEMNVSTLELGDSALYLCASSLDRSQEETQYFGPGTRLLVL.

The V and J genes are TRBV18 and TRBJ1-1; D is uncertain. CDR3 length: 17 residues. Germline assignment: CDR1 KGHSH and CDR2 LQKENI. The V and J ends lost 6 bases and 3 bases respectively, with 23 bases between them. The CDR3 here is CASSTRGGWNGDTEAFF. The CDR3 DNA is TGTGCCAGCTCCACCCGCGGAGGTTGGAATGGGGACACTGAAGCTTTCTTT.

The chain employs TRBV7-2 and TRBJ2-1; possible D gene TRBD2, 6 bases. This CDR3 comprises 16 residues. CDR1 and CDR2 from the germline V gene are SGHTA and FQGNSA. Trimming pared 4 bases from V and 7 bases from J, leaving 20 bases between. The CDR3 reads CASSSPGDQWWNEQFF. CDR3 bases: TGTGCCAGCAGCTCCCCGGGGGACCAGTGGTGGAATGAGCAGTTCTTC.